This passage covers 5 T cell receptor beta chains from one sample sequenced in a study of T-cell memory formation after mild COVID-19. A single record per CDR3 protein comes from TCRdb applying MiXCR to the 5' RACE reads. Of under 650,000 distinct CDR3 sequences in the sample, 15% to 20% were seen once. The sample comprised PBMCs or a T cell subset sorted from them (not recorded which). Every receptor here comes from an adult woman who had mild COVID-19 (a few samples of this study predate the infection). Cell type and time point are not known.

In its sample, this clonotype was seen a few times. The genes are TRBV24-1 and TRBJ2-3; D might be TRBD2 (6 bases). CDR3 length: 16 amino acids. Trimming stripped 3 bases from V and 0 bases from J, with 12 bases between. CDR1 is KGHDR, CDR2 SFDVKD, per germline. The CDR3 region has the DNA TGTGCCACCAGTGATCGAGAGGGGACTAGCACAGATACGCAGTATTTT. It translates to CATSDREGTSTDTQYF.

The chain has TRBV6-2 or TRBV6-3 and TRBJ2-5, with 8 bases aligning to TRBD2. Germline V CDR1 and CDR2: MNHEY, SVGEGT. This CDR3 is 14 amino acids long. Trimming took 5 bases from V and 4 from J; bases not matched to a gene: 6. Written as DNA, the CDR3 is TGTGCCAGCAGTCCTATCAGCGGGAGAGAGACCCAGTACTTC. This codes for CASSPISGRETQYF.

The genes are TRBV6-5 and TRBJ2-3; 10 bases line up with TRBD1. Looked up from germline, CDR1 is MNHEY and CDR2 is SVGAGI. The CDR3 extends over 15 amino acids. The V gene end was trimmed by 2 bases and the J gene end by 6 bases; junction bases not matched to a gene: 5. The CDR3, as DNA: TGTGCCAGCAGTTACCTGGGACAGGGGTGGGATACGCAGTATTTT. Translated, it gives CASSYLGQGWDTQYF.

This clonotype came up a few times. The chain uses TRBV12-3 or TRBV12-4 and TRBJ2-7, with D perhaps TRBD1 (6 bases). V lost 4 bases, J lost 3 bases, and 13 bases lay in between. The CDR3 contains 14 residues. Written as DNA, the CDR3 is TGTGCCAGCAGTTATACAGGGAGAGACTACGAGCAGTACTTC. Translating gives CASSYTGRDYEQYF.

V and J are TRBV4-2 and TRBJ2-7, with TRBD2 matching over 10 bases. Germline lookup yields CDR1 LGHNA and CDR2 YNFKEQ. The CDR3 is made up of 15 amino acids. V was clipped by 2 bases and J by 3 bases; unmatched bases: 4. CDR3 protein: CASSQKREGFYEQYF. The CDR3 region has the DNA TGTGCCAGCAGCCAAAAGCGGGAGGGGTTCTACGAGCAGTACTTC.